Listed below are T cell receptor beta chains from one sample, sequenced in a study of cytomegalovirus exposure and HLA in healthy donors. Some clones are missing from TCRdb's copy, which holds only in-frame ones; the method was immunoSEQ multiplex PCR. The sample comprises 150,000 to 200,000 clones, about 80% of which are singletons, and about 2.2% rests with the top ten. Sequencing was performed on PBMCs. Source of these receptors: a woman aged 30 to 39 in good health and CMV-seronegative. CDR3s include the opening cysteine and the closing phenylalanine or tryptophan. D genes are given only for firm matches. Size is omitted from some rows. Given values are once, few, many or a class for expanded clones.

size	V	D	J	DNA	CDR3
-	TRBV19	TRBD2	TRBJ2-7	TGTGCCAGTAGTATGGGTCGGGAGGCCTACGAGCAGTACTTC	CASSMGREAYEQYF
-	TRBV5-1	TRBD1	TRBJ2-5	TGCGCCAGCAGCGTCGGACAGGCTGCGGGGACCCAGTACTTC	CASSVGQAAGTQYF
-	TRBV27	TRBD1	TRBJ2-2	TGTGCCAGCAGTTTGAATATGGGACAGGGAAGAACCGGGGAGCTGTTTTTT	CASSLNMGQGRTGELFF
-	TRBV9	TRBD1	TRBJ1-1	TGTGCCAGCAGCGTAGACAGGGGTGGCGTCACTGAAGCTTTCTTT	CASSVDRGGVTEAFF
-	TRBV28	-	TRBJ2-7	TGTGCCAGCAGATCCCCCGGGATAACCTACGAGCAGTACTTC	CASRSPGITYEQYF
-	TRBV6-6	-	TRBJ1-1	TGTGCCAGCAGTTACTCGGAGGGAGGGATGGACACTGAAGCTTTCTTT	CASSYSEGGMDTEAFF
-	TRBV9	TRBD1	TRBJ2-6	TGTGCCAGCAGCGTCGGACAGGGAAACACTGGGGCCAACGTCCTGACTTTC	CASSVGQGNTGANVLTF
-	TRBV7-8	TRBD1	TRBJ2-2	TGTGCCAGCAGCTTATCAGGGGGCACCGGGGAGCTGTTTTTT	CASSLSGGTGELFF
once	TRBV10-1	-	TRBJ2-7	TGCGCCAGCAGTGAGGGGTACCCCCGACAGGACCCCTACGAGCAGTACTTC	CASSEGYPRQDPYEQYF
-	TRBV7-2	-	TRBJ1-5	TGTGCCAGTTGCCCTACGGGGGGGTACCAGCCCCAGCATTTT	CASCPTGGYQPQHF
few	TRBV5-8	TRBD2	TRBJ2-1	TGTGCCAGCAGCTTGGGAGGCTTAGCGGGAGCGGTCAGCGAGCAGTTCTTC	CASSLGGLAGAVSEQFF
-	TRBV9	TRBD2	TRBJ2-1	TGTGCCAGCAGCGTAGGCGGGAGCCGGAATGAGCAGTTCTTC	CASSVGGSRNEQFF
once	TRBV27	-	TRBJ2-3	TGTGCCAGCAGTCCCGGCACAGATACGCAGTATTTT	CASSPGTDTQYF
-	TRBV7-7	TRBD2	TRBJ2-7	TGTGCCAGCAGCTTAGATCGGGGGGACGAGCAGTACTTC	CASSLDRGDEQYF
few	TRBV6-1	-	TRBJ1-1	TGTGCCAGCAGTGAACGTGGAGGGACTGAAGCTTTCTTT	CASSERGGTEAFF
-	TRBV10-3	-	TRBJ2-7	TGTGCCATCGGAGTGGATCCCTCCTACGAGCAGTACTTC	CAIGVDPSYEQYF
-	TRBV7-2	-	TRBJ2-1	TGTGCCACACAGGCAAAGGGTTCATACAATGAGCAGTTCTTC	CATQAKGSYNEQFF
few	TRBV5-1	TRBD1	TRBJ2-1	TGCGCCAGCAGCTTGTTCGGACAGGGATACAATGAGCAGTTCTTC	CASSLFGQGYNEQFF
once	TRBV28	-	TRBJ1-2	TGTGCCAGCAGTAGCGGGACATTCGGTGGCTACACCTTC	CASSSGTFGGYTF
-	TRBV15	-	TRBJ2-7	TGTGCCACCAGCAGAGATCAGGGTCCAAGCCACGAGCAGTACTTC	CATSRDQGPSHEQYF
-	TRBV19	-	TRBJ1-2	TGTGCCAGTAGTATAGATAGCGGGGGACGGATCTATGGCTACACCTTC	CASSIDSGGRIYGYTF
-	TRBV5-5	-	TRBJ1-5	TGTGCCAGCAGCTGGAACAGTGGTGACAATCAGCCCCAGCATTTT	CASSWNSGDNQPQHF
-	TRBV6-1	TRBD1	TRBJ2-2	TGTGCCAGCAGTGAACAGGGGGCCGGGGAGCTGTTTTTT	CASSEQGAGELFF
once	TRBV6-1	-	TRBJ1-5	TGTGCCAGCAGTGCGAGACATCTGATTCGGAATCAGCCCCAGCATTTT	CASSARHLIRNQPQHF
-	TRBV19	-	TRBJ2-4	TGTGCCACCACCCCGGACGGGCTAGCCAAAAACAGTCAGTACTTC	CATTPDGLAKNSQYF
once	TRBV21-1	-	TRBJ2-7	TGTGCCAGCAGCAAAGCGTCGGGTAGCGGGAGGGACCCCTACGAGCAGTACTTC	CASSKASGSGRDPYEQYF
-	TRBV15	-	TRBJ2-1	TGTGCCACCAGCAGAGATGAAGAGGGTGAGCAGTTCTTC	CATSRDEEGEQFF
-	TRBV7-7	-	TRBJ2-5	TGTGCCAGCAGCTTAGACAGGGCGCAAGAGACCCAGTACTTC	CASSLDRAQETQYF
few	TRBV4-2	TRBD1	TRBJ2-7	TGTGCCAGCGGACGGGACAGGAGCTCCTACGAGCAGTACTTC	CASGRDRSSYEQYF
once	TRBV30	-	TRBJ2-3	TGTGCCTGGAGCGACAATACCAGCGGTTTCACAGATACGCAGTATTTT	CAWSDNTSGFTDTQYF
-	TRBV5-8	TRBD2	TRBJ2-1	TGTGCCAGCAGCTCAAGGGACACTAGCGGGCCGAGCTCCTACAATGAGCAGTTCTTC	CASSSRDTSGPSSYNEQFF
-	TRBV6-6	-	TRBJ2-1	TGTGCCAGCAGTTGGGACAAAGCCTACAATGAGCAGTTCTTC	CASSWDKAYNEQFF
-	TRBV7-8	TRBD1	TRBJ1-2	TGTGCCAGCTCCGCCGCCGACAGGGGGCGCAGGGGCTACACCTTC	CASSAADRGRRGYTF
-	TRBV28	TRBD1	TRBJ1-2	TGTGCCAGCAGCCCCGGGACAGCAGTTTTCGGCTACACCTTC	CASSPGTAVFGYTF
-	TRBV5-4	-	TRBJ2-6	TGTGCCAGCAGGCCCAGCTCTGGGGCCAACGTCCTGACTTTC	CASRPSSGANVLTF
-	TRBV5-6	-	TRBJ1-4	TGTGCCAGCAGCCGGTTTGCAACTAATGAAAAACTGTTTTTT	CASSRFATNEKLFF
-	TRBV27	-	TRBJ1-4	TGTGCCAGCAGTTTTACTAGGACTAATGAAAAACTGTTTTTT	CASSFTRTNEKLFF
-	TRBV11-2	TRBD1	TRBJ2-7	TGTGCCAGCAGCTCGACAGGGGATCCAGGCTACGAGCAGTACTTC	CASSSTGDPGYEQYF
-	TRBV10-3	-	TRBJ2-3	TGTGCCATCAGTGAAGAAACTAGCACAGATACGCAGTATTTT	CAISEETSTDTQYF
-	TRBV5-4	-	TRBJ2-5	TGTGCCAGCAGCGGGCGGGGTTCGGGGCGCAAAGAGACCCAGTACTTC	CASSGRGSGRKETQYF
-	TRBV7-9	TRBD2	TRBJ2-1	TGTGCCAGCAGCACGTCTAGCGGGAGAGCGGAGGAGCAGTTCTTC	CASSTSSGRAEEQFF
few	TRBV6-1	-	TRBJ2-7	TGTGCCAGCAGGATTGATAGGGGGGGCTCCTACGAGCAGTACTTC	CASRIDRGGSYEQYF
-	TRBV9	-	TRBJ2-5	TGTGCCAGCAGCGTAGAATCCGGGGAGGAGACCCAGTACTTC	CASSVESGEETQYF
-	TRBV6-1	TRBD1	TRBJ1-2	TGTGCCAGCAGTGAAGTACATTGGGACAGGGTCTATGGCTACACCTTC	CASSEVHWDRVYGYTF
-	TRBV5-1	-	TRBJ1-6	TGCGCCAGCAGCTTGGAGGGAGGGCGCTATAATTCACCCCTCCACTTT	CASSLEGGRYNSPLHF
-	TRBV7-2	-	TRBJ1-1	TGTGCCAGCAGCCAACAGGGAATCACTGAAGCTTTCTTT	CASSQQGITEAFF
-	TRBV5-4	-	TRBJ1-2	TGTGCCAGCAGCCGGGCGACAGGCGGCAACTATGGCTACACCTTC	CASSRATGGNYGYTF
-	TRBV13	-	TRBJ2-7	TGTGCCAGCAGCTTTCGGGACAACCTCTATTACGAGCAGTACTTC	CASSFRDNLYYEQYF
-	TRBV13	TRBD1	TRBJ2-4	TGTGCCAGCAGCTCTACAGGGGATGGGAACATTCAGTACTTC	CASSSTGDGNIQYF